This T cell receptor (beta chain) was identified in a study of technical replicates of blood from a handful of donors. This clone has only one observation. Some clones are missing from TCRdb's copy, which holds only in-frame ones; the method was immunoSEQ multiplex PCR. The data contain some 69,000 clones, roughly 88% of them singletons. Germline V gene lookup returns CDR1 SEHNR and CDR2 FQNEAQ (reference sequence). The CDR3 runs 15 residues. With 4 bases clipped from V and 4 bases from J, the junction kept 10 bases outside the gene matches. This sequence was found in a human donor in good health. Some clones in this sample may be carry-over from other donors' samples. The specimen was PBMCs. This chain joins TRBV7-9 and TRBJ2-7; TRBD2 matches at 7 bases. The CDR3 here is CASSSLAVGTYEQYF. CDR3 coding DNA: TGTGCCAGCAGCTCGCTAGCGGTCGGAACATACGAGCAGTACTTC.